Included here is one TCR beta chain sequence, with context. Sequenced by immunoSEQ multiplex PCR; TCRdb stores in-frame clones only, minus some. The sample records hundreds of thousands of clones, approximately 89% being singletons. This entry comes from a study of Ad26.COV2.S vaccination and SARS-CoV-2 variants. At the level of the study: Of the COV1001 trial arms, the Ad26.COV2.S arm included the donor. By the intramuscular route, Ad26.COV2.S was given once, or twice 56 days apart.

Treatment noted: 15 to 20 received Ad26.COV2.S at low or high dose, single or two shots; about five received placebo; per-sample allocation not given. The samples date from day 63 after the first vaccine or placebo injection. This adult donor, from Boston, was 18-55 years old. V lost 4 bases, J lost 0 bases, and 13 bases lay in between. CDR3 length: 16 amino acids. The V gene's germline CDR1 is MNHNY and CDR2 SVGAGI (reference sequence). This chain connects TRBV6-6 to TRBJ1-3; possible D gene TRBD1, 5 bases. The clonotype was recovered from a person between 18 and 60 years old who received the Ad26.COV2.S COVID-19 vaccine or a placebo. The sample in question was peripheral blood, obtained in a trial of Ad26.COV2.S vaccine versus placebo. The chain's CDR3 is CASSLGPTSSGNTIYF. CDR3 nucleotide sequence: TGTGCCAGCAGTTTGGGGCCAACCAGCTCTGGAAACACCATATATTTT.